These 21 T cell receptor beta chains share one sample of origin, sequenced in a study of radiotherapy plus CTLA-4 blockade in lung cancer. The table came from immunoSEQ multiplex PCR; TCRdb's copy has only in-frame clones and leaves some out. This sample has about 62,000 clones, with 65% to 85% found just once. The specimen was peripheral blood, collected from a patient treated with radiotherapy plus ipilimumab. The receptors derive from a human donor with non-small cell lung cancer who had a complete response to radiotherapy plus ipilimumab.

This chain links TRBV5-8 with TRBJ1-5, with D possibly being TRBD1 (5 bases). There are 14 residues in the CDR3. The V and J ends lost 7 bases and 5 bases respectively, with 16 bases between them. Germline V CDR1 and CDR2: SGHTS, YDEGEE. This CDR3 reads CASGLLQGYQPQHF. CDR3 DNA: TGTGCCAGCGGCCTTCTGCAGGGATATCAGCCCCAGCATTTT.

This rearrangement joins TRBV27 to TRBJ2-7, with TRBD2 matching over 11 bases. Germline CDR1 and CDR2: MNHEY and SMNVEV (reference sequence). This CDR3 has 17 residues. V shed 0 bases and J 6 bases; nucleotides not matched to a gene: 10. CDR3 amino acids: CASSLSTGTSGTGEQYF. The CDR3 region has the DNA TGTGCCAGCAGTTTATCGACGGGGACTAGCGGTACCGGCGAGCAGTACTTC.

This chain connects TRBV7-2 to TRBJ2-2, with D perhaps matching TRBD1 (5 bases). CDR3 length: 15 amino acids. CDR1 is SGHTA and CDR2 is FQGNSA in the germline V gene. V was trimmed by 3 bases and J by 4 bases, leaving 12 bases between them. In nucleotides, the CDR3 is TGTGCCAGCAGCTTTAGGACAATCTCCACCGGGGAGCTGTTTTTT. Protein product: CASSFRTISTGELFF.

The V call is TRBV29-1, the J call TRBJ1-4, with unresolved D. V lost 4 bases to trimming and J lost 13 bases, with 13 bases between them. Germline CDR1 reads SQVTM; CDR2 reads ANQGSEA. The CDR3 length is 11 residues. In DNA, the CDR3 is TGCAGCGTTGCGGAGTCATTTAGACTGTTTTTT. Protein sequence: CSVAESFRLFF.

The V and J genes are TRBV27 and TRBJ1-5; D remains unclear. Looked up from germline, CDR1 is MNHEY and CDR2 is SMNVEV (reference sequence). V was pared by 2 bases and J by 0 bases, with 11 bases between. The CDR3 consists of 16 residues. CDR3 sequence (DNA): TGTGCCAGCAGTTTACGGGGATCGTATAGCAATCAGCCCCAGCATTTT. It is translated as CASSLRGSYSNQPQHF.

This CDR3 is CASTGTGVLETQYF. CDR3 coding DNA: TGTGCCAGCACCGGGACAGGGGTTTTGGAGACCCAGTACTTC. The gene calls are TRBV6-6 and TRBJ2-5, with 10 bases that match TRBD1. In germline, CDR1 is MNHNY, CDR2 SVGAGI (reference sequence). The V gene end was trimmed by 7 bases and the J gene end by 5 bases; junction bases not matched to a gene: 7. The CDR3 has 14 residues.

This sequence joins TRBV7-6 and TRBJ1-4, with D tentatively TRBD1 (5 bases). Germline CDR1 is SGHVS and CDR2 is FNYEAQ. The V end lost 2 bases, the J end lost 3 bases, and 10 bases lay between the germline ends. The CDR3 spans 15 residues. CDR3 nucleotide sequence: TGTGCCAGCAGCTTAACGGGGGGTTCTAATGAAAAACTGTTTTTT. Residues: CASSLTGGSNEKLFF.

The rearrangement links TRBV10-2 to TRBJ1-6, with 8 bases fitting TRBD1. Germline CDR1 is WSHSY and CDR2 is SAAADI. The CDR3 contains 14 residues. Unmatched junction bases numbered 7, after V lost 8 bases and J lost 7 bases. The CDR3 is CASGPTGGNSPLHF. CDR3 DNA: TGCGCCAGCGGACCAACAGGGGGGAATTCACCCCTCCACTTT.

This chain connects TRBV4-1 to TRBJ1-2; D possibly corresponds to TRBD1 (5 bases). From germline, CDR1 is MGHRA and CDR2 YSYEKL. The CDR3 is 15 residues long. Trimming shortened V by 0 bases and J by 7 bases, and 15 bases separated the two germline ends. Here the CDR3 reads CASSQDPGWRGGYTF. The CDR3 DNA follows: TGCGCCAGCAGCCAAGATCCAGGGTGGCGAGGTGGCTACACCTTC.

The chain uses TRBV7-8 and TRBJ1-3; 8 bases are shared with TRBD1. Trimming took 5 bases from V and 0 from J; bases not matched to a gene: 9. The germline V gene encodes CDR1 SGHVS and CDR2 FQNEAQ. The CDR3 is 17 residues long. The CDR3 spells CASSVTLGTGSGNTIYF. DNA for the CDR3: TGTGCCAGCAGCGTTACCTTAGGGACAGGCTCTGGAAACACCATATATTTT.

This clone was picked up one time. The chain links TRBV30 to TRBJ1-6, with 7 bases lining up with TRBD1. The CDR3 runs to 14 residues. Germline V lookup: CDR1 GTSNPN, CDR2 SVGIG (reference sequence). V shed 5 bases and J 10 bases; nucleotides not matched to a gene: 11. The CDR3 nucleotides read TGTGCCTGGCTTTCAAACAGGGGTACCTCACCCCTCCACTTT. Residues: CAWLSNRGTSPLHF.

The rearrangement links TRBV6-5 to TRBJ2-1, with D perhaps matching TRBD2 (6 bases). The V end lost 6 bases, the J end lost 4 bases, and 16 bases lay between the germline ends. The germline gives CDR1 MNHEY, CDR2 SVGAGI. The CDR3 runs to 15 residues. In DNA form, the CDR3 reads TGTGCCAGCAGATCAGCCGAACGGGGGTACAATGAGCAGTTCTTC. Its translation is CASRSAERGYNEQFF.

The chain has TRBV5-4 and TRBJ2-1; 10 bases agree with TRBD2. This CDR3 contains 15 residues. The V gene end was trimmed by 0 bases and the J gene end by 10 bases; junction bases not matched to a gene: 7. CDR1 is SGHNT, CDR2 YYREEE, per germline (reference sequence). The CDR3 nucleotides are TGTGCCAGCAGCTTGGCCTTACTAGCGGGAAGAGAGCAGTTCTTC. Protein: CASSLALLAGREQFF.

The genes are TRBV7-9 and TRBJ2-7; TRBD1 might be the D (6 bases). Per the germline V gene, CDR1 is SEHNR and CDR2 is FQNEAQ (reference sequence). V was trimmed by 3 bases and J by 2 bases, leaving 11 bases between them. The CDR3 is made up of 14 amino acids. The CDR3 DNA follows: TGTGCCAGCAGCTTGGGCAAGGGGGCCTACGAGCAGTACTTC. Its protein is CASSLGKGAYEQYF.

The chain employs TRBV28 and TRBJ2-3; 8 bases fit TRBD1. Germline CDR1 MDHEN, CDR2 SYDVKM. V was pared by 3 bases and J by 1 base, with 9 bases of the junction left unmatched. The CDR3 extends over 17 amino acids. CDR3 nucleotides: TGTGCCAGCAGTTTGGCCCCCCCGGGACAGGGCACAGATACGCAGTATTTT. As protein: CASSLAPPGQGTDTQYF.

The CDR3, as DNA: TGTGCCAGCAGCCACTCCCCCGGACAGAGGGGAAACACCATATATTTT. This gives the protein CASSHSPGQRGNTIYF. The V call is TRBV11-2, the J call TRBJ1-3; TRBD1 might be the D (6 bases). Trimming removed 5 bases at V and 4 bases at J, with 18 bases between. Per the germline V gene, CDR1 is SGHAT and CDR2 is FQNNGV. The CDR3 sequence is 16 residues long.

The chain recombines TRBV7-9 with TRBJ1-1, with D unresolved. This CDR3 has 16 amino acids. Per germline, CDR1 SEHNR and CDR2 FQNEAQ (reference sequence). The V end was cut by 5 bases, the J end by 3 bases, with 19 bases between. CDR3 nucleotides: TGTGCCAGCAGCCCTGTCCGACACGAATGGGACACTGAAGCTTTCTTT. Amino acids: CASSPVRHEWDTEAFF.

The chain recombines TRBV19 with TRBJ2-6; TRBD2 is a possible D gene (6 bases). Looked up from germline, CDR1 is LNHDA and CDR2 is SQIVND (reference sequence). The CDR3 sequence is 15 residues long. Deletions cut 3 bases from V and 1 base from J, with 7 bases between. The CDR3 spells CASSIGGSGANVLTF. DNA for the CDR3: TGTGCCAGTAGTATCGGAGGGTCTGGGGCCAACGTCCTGACTTTC.

The rearrangement links TRBV28 to TRBJ2-1, with D maybe TRBD1 (6 bases). V lost 7 bases to trimming and J lost 7 bases, with 23 bases between them. This CDR3 has 16 residues. CDR1 is MDHEN and CDR2 is SYDVKM in the germline V gene. CDR3 coding DNA: TGTGCCAGCACCCGATCCGGGACACCGACCTGGAATGAGCAGTTCTTC. It translates to CASTRSGTPTWNEQFF.

This chain uses TRBV28 with TRBJ2-3; D is unclear. Germline-derived CDR1 and CDR2 are MDHEN and SYDVKM. V was pared by 2 bases and J by 3 bases, with 12 bases between. CDR3 length equals 15 residues. The CDR3 bases are TGTGCCAGCAGTTTAAGGTCTCTGAGGACAGATACGCAGTATTTT. Its protein is CASSLRSLRTDTQYF.

This clone has a handful of counts. The chain employs TRBV28 and TRBJ2-7, with 10 bases fitting TRBD2. Germline V gene sequence: CDR1 MDHEN, CDR2 SYDVKM. With 3 bases clipped from V and 2 bases from J, the junction kept 7 bases outside the gene matches. The CDR3 consists of 16 residues. The CDR3 spells CASSFEVAGGTYEQYF. CDR3 nucleotide sequence: TGTGCCAGCAGTTTCGAGGTAGCGGGGGGCACCTACGAGCAGTACTTC. The variable domain in full, with the rest retrieved from reference TRBV28 and TRBJ2-7, is DVKVTQSSRYLVKRTGEKVFLECVQDMDHENMFWYRQDPGLGLRLIYFSYDVKMKEKGDIPEGYSVSREKKERFSLILESASTNQTSMYLCASSFEVAGGTYEQYFGPGTRLTVT.